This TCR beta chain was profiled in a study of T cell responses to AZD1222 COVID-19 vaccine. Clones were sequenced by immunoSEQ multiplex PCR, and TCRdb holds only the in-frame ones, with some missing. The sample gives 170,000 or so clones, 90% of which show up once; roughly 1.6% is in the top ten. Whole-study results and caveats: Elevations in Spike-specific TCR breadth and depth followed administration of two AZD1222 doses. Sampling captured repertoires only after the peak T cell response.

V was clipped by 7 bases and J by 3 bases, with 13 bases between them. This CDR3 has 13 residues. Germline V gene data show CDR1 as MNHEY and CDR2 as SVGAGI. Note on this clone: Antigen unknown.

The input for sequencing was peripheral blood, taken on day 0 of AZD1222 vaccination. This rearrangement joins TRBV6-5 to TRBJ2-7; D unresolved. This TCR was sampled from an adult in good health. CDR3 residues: CASNWEVYYEQYF. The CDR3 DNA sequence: TGTGCCAGCAACTGGGAAGTTTACTACGAGCAGTACTTC.